This T cell receptor (beta chain) is drawn from a study of PD-L1 blockade in urothelial cancer. Measured with immunoSEQ multiplex PCR; TCRdb has only the in-frame clones, and not every one. The table includes some 30,000 clones, 85% to 90% detected once. Germline values: CDR1 SEHNR, CDR2 FQNEAQ (reference sequence). Trimming stripped 4 bases from V and 13 bases from J, with 13 bases between. This CDR3 has 12 amino acids. The clonotype originates from a man aged 45-65 years with urothelial cancer. The chain joins TRBV7-9 to TRBJ1-4; D ambiguous. Sequenced material: PBMCs, taken around atezolizumab (anti-PD-L1) treatment. CDR3 sequence reads: CASSSTGSGLFF. CDR3 nucleotide sequence: TGTGCCAGCAGCTCAACGGGGAGTGGACTGTTTTTT.